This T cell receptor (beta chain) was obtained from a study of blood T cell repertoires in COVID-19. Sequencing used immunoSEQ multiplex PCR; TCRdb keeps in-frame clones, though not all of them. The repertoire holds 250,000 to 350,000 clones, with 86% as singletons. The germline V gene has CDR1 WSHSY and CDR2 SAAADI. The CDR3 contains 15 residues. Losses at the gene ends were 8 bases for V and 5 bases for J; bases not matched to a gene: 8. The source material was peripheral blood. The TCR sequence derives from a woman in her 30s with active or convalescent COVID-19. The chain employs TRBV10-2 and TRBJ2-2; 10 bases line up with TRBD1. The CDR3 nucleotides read TGCGCCAGCCACTCACCGGGACAGGGGACCGGGGAGCTGTTTTTT. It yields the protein CASHSPGQGTGELFF.